The 24 T cell receptor beta chains given below trace back to one sample, sequenced in a study of early T cells in non-severe SARS-CoV-2 infection. TCRdb recomputed calls from the 5' RACE reads with MiXCR, one row per CDR3 protein. This sample has about 77,000 distinct CDR3 sequences, with less than 20% found just once. Sequenced sample: whole blood. The receptors stem from an adult who was a healthcare worker with PCR-confirmed SARS-CoV-2 infection or an uninfected control (not recorded which).

This sequence joins TRBV30 and TRBJ2-3; tentative D call: TRBD2 (6 bases). Per the germline V gene, CDR1 is GTSNPN and CDR2 is SVGIG (reference sequence). V was trimmed by 1 base and J by 1 base, leaving 15 bases between them. CDR3 length: 16 residues. CDR3 residues: CAWSAGTPTGTDTQYF. DNA for the CDR3: TGTGCCTGGAGTGCCGGGACTCCGACCGGCACAGATACGCAGTATTTT.

CDR3 sequence (DNA): TGTGCCAGCAGTGACGGGACAGGGGTTCGGAGCACTGAAGCTTTCTTT. This codes for CASSDGTGVRSTEAFF. The rearrangement links TRBV6-4 to TRBJ1-1; 10 positions agree with TRBD1. The CDR3 consists of 16 residues. The germline CDR1 and CDR2 sequences are MRHNA and SNTAGT. After removal of 2 bases from V and 4 bases from J, the junction contained 7 bases not matched to a gene.

This clonotype was counted at least ten times. CDR3 sequence (DNA): TGTGCCAGCAGCGCTAGCGTCGGGGAGCTGTTTTTT. Its translation: CASSASVGELFF. V and J are TRBV7-3 and TRBJ2-2; TRBD2 is a possible D gene (6 bases). The CDR3 is 12 amino acids. V was pared by 5 bases and J by 7 bases, with 8 bases between. Germline V CDR1 and CDR2: SGHTA, FQGTGA. Full variable domain (remainder filled in from reference TRBV7-3 and TRBJ2-2): GAGVSQTPSNKVTEKGKYVELRCDPISGHTALYWYRQSLGQGPEFLIYFQGTGAADDSGLPNDRFFAVRPEGSVSTLKIQRTERGDSAVYLCASSASVGELFFGEGSRLTVL.

This chain joins TRBV10-3 and TRBJ2-7; TRBD1 aligns across 8 bases. The CDR3 runs to 14 residues. Germline V lookup: CDR1 ENHRY, CDR2 SYGVKD. Trimming cost V 4 bases and J 3 bases; bases outside gene matches: 5. CDR3 protein: CAISGQGSFYEQYF. Written as DNA, the CDR3 is TGTGCCATCAGTGGACAGGGGTCCTTCTACGAGCAGTACTTC.

This clonotype was detected only a few times. This chain uses TRBV5-1 with TRBJ1-1, with a weak D call TRBD1 (5 bases). CDR1 is SGHRS, CDR2 YFSETQ, per germline. The CDR3 is made up of 16 amino acids. The V end was cut by 4 bases, the J end by 5 bases, with 21 bases between. The CDR3 DNA reads TGCGCCAGCAGCCCGGGACTCACCTATGGAGGAACTGAAGCTTTCTTT. It translates to CASSPGLTYGGTEAFF. Combining the CDR3 with reference TRBV5-1 and TRBJ1-1 gives the whole variable domain KAGVTQTPRYLIKTRGQQVTLSCSPISGHRSVSWYQQTPGQGLQFLFEYFSETQRNKGNFPGRFSGRQFSNSRSEMNVSTLELGDSALYLCASSPGLTYGGTEAFFGQGTRLTVV.

This clonotype was seen ten or more times. The chain couples TRBV27 to TRBJ1-6; 9 nucleotides line up with TRBD1. This CDR3 region has 19 residues. Germline lookup yields CDR1 MNHEY and CDR2 SMNVEV (reference sequence). With 2 bases clipped from V and 6 bases from J, the junction kept 14 bases outside the gene matches. The CDR3 coding sequence is TGTGCCAGCAGTTTAAAGGGACAGGGACTCCTATACCTTAATTCACCCCTCCACTTT. It codes for CASSLKGQGLLYLNSPLHF.

The rearrangement uses TRBV20-1 and TRBJ2-3; D possibly corresponds to TRBD2 (7 bases). CDR1 is DFQATT and CDR2 is SNEGSKA in the germline V gene (reference sequence). This CDR3 region has 14 residues. Trimming shortened V by 1 base and J by 2 bases, and 10 bases separated the two germline ends. This CDR3 reads CSARAAGATDTQYF. Here the CDR3 DNA reads TGCAGTGCTAGAGCGGCGGGGGCCACAGATACGCAGTATTTT.

This clonotype has at least ten counts. V usage is TRBV7-9 and J usage is TRBJ2-3; 8 nucleotides align to TRBD2. The length of the CDR3 is 16 residues. V trimming: 3 bases; J trimming: 1 base; junction bases outside the gene matches: 6. Germline V gene data show CDR1 as SEHNR and CDR2 as FQNEAQ (reference sequence). CDR3 nucleotide sequence: TGTGCCAGCAGCTTCCAGCGGGGGTTGCGCACAGATACGCAGTATTTT. Translated: CASSFQRGLRTDTQYF.

V and J are TRBV27 and TRBJ2-7, with TRBD1 as a possible D gene (6 bases). The CDR3 is 13 amino acids. V lost 3 bases, J lost 4 bases, and 10 bases lay in between. In germline, CDR1 is MNHEY, CDR2 SMNVEV (reference sequence). The CDR3, as DNA: TGTGCCAGCAGTTTGGGACAATTTTACGAGCAGTACTTC. The encoded protein is CASSLGQFYEQYF.

This clonotype was seen only a few times. The chain couples TRBV5-1 to TRBJ2-7; 7 bases are shared with TRBD2. This CDR3 has 12 amino acids. The J segment lost 7 bases and the V segment lost 5 bases, leaving 6 bases of the junction unmatched. The germline V gene has CDR1 SGHRS and CDR2 YFSETQ. Here the CDR3 reads CASSGGVTEQYF. The CDR3 DNA reads TGCGCCAGCAGTGGGGGGGTAACGGAGCAGTACTTC.

The genes are TRBV5-1 and TRBJ2-2, with unresolved D. Trimming removed 3 bases at V and 2 bases at J, with 8 bases between. CDR3 length equals 14 residues. The germline gives CDR1 SGHRS, CDR2 YFSETQ. The CDR3 DNA follows: TGCGCCAGCAGCTCTCCCCCTAACACCGGGGAGCTGTTTTTT. Residues: CASSSPPNTGELFF.

This clonotype was observed a few times. The chain is built from TRBV7-3 and TRBJ1-3; tentative D call: TRBD1 (5 bases). Germline lookup yields CDR1 SGHTA and CDR2 FQGTGA. The CDR3 totals 15 residues. V gave up 3 bases and J gave up 2 bases, with 11 bases separating them. In nucleotides, the CDR3 is TGTGCCAGCAGCTTGGGGGGTTTCCCTGGAAACACCATATATTTT. Translation: CASSLGGFPGNTIYF.

The rearrangement links TRBV18 to TRBJ1-2; 9 bases are shared with TRBD1. This CDR3 spans 16 amino acids. Germline CDR1 and CDR2: KGHSH and LQKENI. The ends lost 4 bases at V and 6 bases at J; junction bases unmatched: 12. The CDR3 sequence is CASSRPESGQGHGYTF. In DNA, the CDR3 is TGTGCCAGCTCACGCCCTGAGTCGGGACAGGGTCATGGCTACACCTTC. The whole variable domain, filled in from reference TRBV18 and TRBJ1-2, reads NAGVMQNPRHLVRRRGQEARLRCSPMKGHSHVYWYRQLPEEGLKFMVYLQKENIIDESGMPKERFSAEFPKEGPSILRIQQVVRGDSAAYFCASSRPESGQGHGYTFGSGTRLTVV.

This clonotype was recorded a few times. The chain has TRBV28 and TRBJ2-7, with D tentatively TRBD1 or TRBD2 (5 bases each). Germline lookup yields CDR1 MDHEN and CDR2 SYDVKM. The CDR3 spans 17 residues. Trimming cost V 3 bases and J 0 bases, with 18 bases left between them. The DNA for the CDR3 is TGTGCCAGCAGTTTCCCAAAACCAGGGACCGTCTCCTACGAGCAGTACTTC. This gives the protein CASSFPKPGTVSYEQYF.

This clonotype has at least ten counts. The V and J genes are TRBV5-6 and TRBJ2-4; 11 positions agree with TRBD2. Germline V CDR1 and CDR2: SGHDT, YYEEEE. The CDR3 loop spans 15 amino acids. Unmatched junction bases numbered 5, after V lost 6 bases and J lost 3 bases. CDR3 region: CASTQLAGDKNIQYF. CDR3 nucleotides: TGTGCCAGCACCCAACTAGCGGGAGACAAAAACATTCAGTACTTC.

As to this clonotype: The germline gene is not matched at one end of the junction; a read error may be the cause. This rearrangement joins TRBV25-1 to TRBJ2-5; no reliable D call. Germline CDR1 reads MGHDK; CDR2 reads SYGVNS. The CDR3 contains 13 residues. In DNA form, the CDR3 reads TGTGCCGGCAGTGATGGCGGCCAAGAGACCCAGTACTTC. Encoded protein: CAGSDGGQETQYF.

The sample holds a few counts of this clonotype. The V call is TRBV9, the J call TRBJ2-5; D gene unclear. The CDR3 extends over 13 amino acids. The ends were cut back, 0 bases at V and 2 bases at J, with 5 bases in the middle. Germline loops: CDR1 SGDLS, CDR2 YYNGEE. This CDR3 reads CASSVGTQETQYF. The CDR3 DNA sequence: TGTGCCAGCAGCGTAGGAACTCAAGAGACCCAGTACTTC.

This clonotype was counted at least ten times. The chain couples TRBV11-2 to TRBJ2-1; 8 bases map to TRBD1. Germline trimming cut 6 bases from V and 4 bases from J; bases unmatched to any gene: 11. The CDR3 contains 16 residues. Germline values: CDR1 SGHAT, CDR2 FQNNGV. CDR3 in DNA: TGTGCCAGCAGAAGCTCCGGGACAGGCGTATACAATGAGCAGTTCTTC. Translated, it gives CASRSSGTGVYNEQFF.

This chain connects TRBV11-2 to TRBJ2-3; D gene unclear. V lost 5 bases and J 2 bases, leaving 11 bases between the germline ends. CDR1 is SGHAT and CDR2 is FQNNGV in the germline V gene. This CDR3 is 14 amino acids long. The CDR3 is CASSPNRNTDTQYF. Written as DNA, the CDR3 is TGTGCCAGCAGCCCCAACCGAAACACAGATACGCAGTATTTT.

This clonotype was counted a few times. Written as DNA, the CDR3 is TGTGCCAGCGGCTCCGGTAGTCTCTACGAGCAGTACTTC. Translating gives CASGSGSLYEQYF. The chain joins TRBV28 to TRBJ2-7; D gene uncertain. Germline V gene lookup returns CDR1 MDHEN and CDR2 SYDVKM. This CDR3 is 13 amino acids long. V dropped 8 bases and J dropped 3 bases, with 14 bases sitting between them. The full variable domain, in which reference TRBV28 and TRBJ2-7 provide the parts outside the CDR3, is DVKVTQSSRYLVKRTGEKVFLECVQDMDHENMFWYRQDPGLGLRLIYFSYDVKMKEKGDIPEGYSVSREKKERFSLILESASTNQTSMYLCASGSGSLYEQYFGPGTRLTVT.

In this sample, this clonotype turned up a few times. V and J are TRBV29-1 and TRBJ2-1; a possible D gene is TRBD1 (7 bases). The CDR3 consists of 13 residues. The V gene's germline CDR1 is SQVTM and CDR2 ANQGSEA. V was clipped by 4 bases and J by 4 bases, with 11 bases between them. As DNA, the CDR3 is TGCAGCGTTGGCGGGACAGTTTACAATGAGCAGTTCTTC. Protein sequence: CSVGGTVYNEQFF.

V gene TRBV29-1 combines with J gene TRBJ1-2, with D tentatively TRBD1 (5 bases). This CDR3 contains 13 residues. Trimming pared 0 bases from V and 2 bases from J, leaving 7 bases between. The germline CDR1 and CDR2 sequences are SQVTM and ANQGSEA. The CDR3 coding sequence is TGCAGCGTTGAAGACCAGGGAAACTATGGCTACACCTTC. Translation gives CSVEDQGNYGYTF.

The sample holds a few counts of this clonotype. The genes are TRBV5-1 and TRBJ2-3; D gene unclear. Germline V gene data show CDR1 as SGHRS and CDR2 as YFSETQ. The CDR3 sequence is 11 residues long. V was cut by 4 bases and J by 6 bases, with 6 bases left in between. In nucleotides, the CDR3 is TGCGCCAGCAGCGATCTTGATACGCAGTATTTT. Protein product: CASSDLDTQYF.

CDR3 protein: CASSLTTSITGELFF. The CDR3 region has the DNA TGTGCCAGCAGCTTGACGACTAGCATAACCGGGGAGCTGTTTTTT. The chain is built from TRBV7-2 and TRBJ2-2, with 7 bases fitting TRBD2. Germline CDR1 SGHTA, CDR2 FQGNSA. V lost 3 bases, J lost 5 bases, and 6 bases stayed unmatched. The CDR3 loop spans 15 amino acids.